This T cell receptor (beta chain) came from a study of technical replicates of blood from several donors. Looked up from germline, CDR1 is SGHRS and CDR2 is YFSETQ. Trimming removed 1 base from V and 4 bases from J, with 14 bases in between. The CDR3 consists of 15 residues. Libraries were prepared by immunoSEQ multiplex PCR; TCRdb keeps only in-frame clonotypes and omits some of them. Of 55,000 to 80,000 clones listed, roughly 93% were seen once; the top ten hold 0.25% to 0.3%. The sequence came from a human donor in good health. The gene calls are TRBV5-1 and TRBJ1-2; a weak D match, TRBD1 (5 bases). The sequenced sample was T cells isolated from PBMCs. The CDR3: CASSLFGADTYGYTF. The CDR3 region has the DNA TGCGCCAGCAGCTTGTTTGGGGCTGATACCTATGGCTACACCTTC.